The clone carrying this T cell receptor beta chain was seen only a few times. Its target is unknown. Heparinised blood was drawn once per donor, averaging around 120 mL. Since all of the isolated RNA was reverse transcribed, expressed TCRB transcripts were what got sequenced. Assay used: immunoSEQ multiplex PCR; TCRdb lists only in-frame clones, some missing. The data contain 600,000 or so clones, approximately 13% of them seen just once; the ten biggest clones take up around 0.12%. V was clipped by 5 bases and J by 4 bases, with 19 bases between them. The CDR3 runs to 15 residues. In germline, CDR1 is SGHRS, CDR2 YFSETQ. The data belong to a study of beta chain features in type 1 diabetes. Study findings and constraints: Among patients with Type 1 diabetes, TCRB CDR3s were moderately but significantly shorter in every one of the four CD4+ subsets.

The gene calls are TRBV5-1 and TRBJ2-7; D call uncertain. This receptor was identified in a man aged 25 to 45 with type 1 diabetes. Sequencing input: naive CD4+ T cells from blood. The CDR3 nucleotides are TGCGCCAGCAGAGGGATCAGCAAGAACCCTTACGAGCAGTACTTC. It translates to CASRGISKNPYEQYF. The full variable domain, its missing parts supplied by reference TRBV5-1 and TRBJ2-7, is KAGVTQTPRYLIKTRGQQVTLSCSPISGHRSVSWYQQTPGQGLQFLFEYFSETQRNKGNFPGRFSGRQFSNSRSEMNVSTLELGDSALYLCASRGISKNPYEQYFGPGTRLTVT.